Listed here is a single TCR beta chain. Its antigen remains unknown. This entry comes from a study of cytomegalovirus exposure and HLA in healthy donors. The study ran its PCR with 60 Vbeta and 13 Jbeta primers. Produced via immunoSEQ multiplex PCR; TCRdb's table is partial and in-frame only. The top ten hold 2.2% of the sample, which has 110,000 or so clones, approximately 81% seen once. CDR1 is SNHLY and CDR2 is FYNNEI in the germline V gene. V shed 0 bases and J 15 bases; nucleotides not matched to a gene: 4. CDR3 length equals 13 residues. Whole-study findings and limits: With high specificity and sensitivity, the classifier reportedly diagnosed cytomegalovirus status. TRBV6-2, TRBV6-3 and other indistinguishable V segments were excluded. Highly shared variants forming one cluster were likely a sequencing artifact.

The rearrangement uses TRBV2 and TRBJ2-1, with 11 bases identical to TRBD2. Sequenced sample: PBMCs. This clonotype was obtained from a woman between 25 and 40 years old in good health and CMV-seronegative. CDR3 coding DNA: TGTGCCAGCAGTGAAGCTAGCGGGAGGGGGGCGTTCTTC. Its translation is CASSEASGRGAFF.